The rows below give T cell receptor beta chains drawn from one sample of a study of blood T cell repertoires in COVID-19. Only in-frame clones appear in the TCRdb table, and some are missing; sequencing was by immunoSEQ multiplex PCR. The table records about 240,000 clones, 80% to 90% of them present only once. The specimen was peripheral blood. The receptor source for this set is a woman of 80 years or more with COVID-19, enrolled during active disease. Both conserved end residues are part of each CDR3. A D gene is named only where the DNA matches it firmly. Clone sizes are given selectively: once, few, many, or a class where the clone is expanded.

TRBD1	TRBJ1-4	TRBV10-3	once	CATLSGTENEKLFF	TGTGCCACCCTATCGGGGACAGAGAATGAAAAACTGTTTTTT
.	TRBJ1-5	TRBV18	.	CASSRLRETAVQPQHF	TGTGCCAGCTCGCGCCTCCGGGAGACGGCGGTCCAGCCCCAGCATTTT
.	TRBJ1-4	TRBV27	.	CASSFGTRAEKLFF	TGTGCCAGCAGTTTCGGGACAAGGGCCGAAAAACTGTTTTTT
.	TRBJ2-3	TRBV18	.	CASSPVRTTDTQYF	TGTGCCAGCTCACCGGTAAGGACAACTGATACGCAGTATTTT
TRBD1	TRBJ2-2	TRBV4-3	.	CASSQEDRGTGELFF	TGCGCCAGCAGCCAAGAGGACAGGGGTACCGGGGAGCTGTTTTTT
.	TRBJ1-1	TRBV4-1	.	CASSHIQGSAMNTEAFF	TGCGCCAGCAGCCACATACAGGGATCCGCCATGAACACTGAAGCTTTCTTT
.	TRBJ2-7	TRBV6-1	.	CASSDRTGSPYEQYF	TGTGCCAGCAGTGACAGGACTGGTTCTCCCTACGAGCAGTACTTC
TRBD2	TRBJ2-7	TRBV18	.	CASSLGLAGGQVSYEQYF	TGTGCCAGCTCTCTCGGACTAGCGGGGGGCCAAGTTTCCTACGAGCAGTACTTC
TRBD1	TRBJ1-6	TRBV5-1	.	CASRWTGATGSPLHF	TGCGCCAGCAGGTGGACAGGCGCCACGGGGTCACCCCTCCACTTT
TRBD2	TRBJ2-2	TRBV7-3	once	CASSSLAGGNTGELFF	TGTGCCAGCAGCTCGCTAGCGGGGGGGAACACCGGGGAGCTGTTTTTT